Sequencing of this TCR beta chain was carried out in a study of T cells in Graves' hyperthyroidism and ophthalmopathy. Study overall: Peripheral blood was obtained at initial diagnosis, preceding any treatment.

Researchers amplified the TCR beta CDR3 regions from RNA transcripts. TCR CDR3 underwent first-round RT-PCR with the HTBI primer set. One entry per CDR3 protein, called by TCRdb with MiXCR from the multiplex PCR reads. Found here are roughly 250,000 distinct CDR3 sequences, roughly 22% of them singletons; the top ten hold 50% to 75%. The CDR3 runs 12 residues. Germline V gene sequence: CDR1 LGHDT, CDR2 YNNKEL (reference sequence). Trimming cost V 3 bases and J 6 bases; bases outside gene matches: 2. The source of this sequence is a man aged 30-40 years with Graves' ophthalmopathy. Specimen: blood. The chain couples TRBV3-1 to TRBJ2-7, with TRBD1 identical over 7 bases. Here the CDR3 DNA reads TGTGCCAGCAGCCATACAGGGGTCGAGCAGTACTTC. Its translation is CASSHTGVEQYF.